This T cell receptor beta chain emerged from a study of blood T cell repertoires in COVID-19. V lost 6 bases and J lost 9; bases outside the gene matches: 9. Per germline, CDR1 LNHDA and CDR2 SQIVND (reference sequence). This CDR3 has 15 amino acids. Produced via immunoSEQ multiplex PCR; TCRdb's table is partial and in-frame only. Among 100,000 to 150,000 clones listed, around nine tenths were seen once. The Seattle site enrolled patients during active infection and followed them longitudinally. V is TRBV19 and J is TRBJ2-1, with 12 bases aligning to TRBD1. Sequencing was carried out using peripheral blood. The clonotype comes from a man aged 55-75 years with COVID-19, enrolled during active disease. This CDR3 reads CASSRPGQGAGEQFF. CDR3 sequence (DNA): TGTGCCAGTAGCCGACCGGGACAGGGGGCTGGTGAGCAGTTCTTC.